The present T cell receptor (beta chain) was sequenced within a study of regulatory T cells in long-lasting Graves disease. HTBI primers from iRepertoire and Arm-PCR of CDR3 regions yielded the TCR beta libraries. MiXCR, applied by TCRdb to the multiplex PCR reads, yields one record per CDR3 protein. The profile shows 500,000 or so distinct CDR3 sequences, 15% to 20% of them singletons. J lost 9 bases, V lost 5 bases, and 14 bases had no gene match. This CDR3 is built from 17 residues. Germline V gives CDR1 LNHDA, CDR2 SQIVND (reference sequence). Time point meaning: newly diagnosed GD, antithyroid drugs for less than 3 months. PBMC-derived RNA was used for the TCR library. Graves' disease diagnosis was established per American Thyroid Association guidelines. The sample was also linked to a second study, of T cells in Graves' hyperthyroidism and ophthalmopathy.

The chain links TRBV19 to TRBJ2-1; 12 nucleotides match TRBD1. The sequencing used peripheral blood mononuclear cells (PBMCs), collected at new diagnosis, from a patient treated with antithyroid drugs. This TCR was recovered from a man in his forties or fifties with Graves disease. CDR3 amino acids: CASSSLEGTGGKGEQFF. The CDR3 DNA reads TGTGCCAGTAGTTCCTTGGAGGGGACAGGGGGCAAGGGTGAGCAGTTCTTC.